The clone carrying this T cell receptor beta chain was recorded only once. Its matching antigen is unknown. The sample originates from a study of cytomegalovirus exposure and HLA in healthy donors. Study results and caveats: Researchers counted some 150 TCR beta chains as cytomegalovirus-associated. In a later analysis, an Asian-associated ancestry cluster reportedly showed fewer N-insertions than the approximately 620-donor mean. According to an earlier analysis, most TCR beta V segments yielded productive rearrangements about 87% or about 30% of the time. Under in vitro conditions, a few CMV-associated chains were confirmed as specific for CMV antigens.

The CDR3 spans 16 residues. V gave up 1 base and J gave up 13 bases, with 25 bases separating them. Per germline, CDR1 LGHNA and CDR2 YNFKEQ. PCR amplification relied on 60 Vbeta primers (plus 13 Jbeta primers). Here immunoSEQ multiplex PCR was the method, and the copy in TCRdb shows in-frame clones only, minus some. This table has 110,000 or so clones, 65% to 75% appearing once. The rearrangement joins TRBV4-2 to TRBJ2-5, with D maybe TRBD2 (5 bases). The clonotype comes from a woman aged 50 to 60 in good health and CMV-seropositive. The source material was PBMCs. This CDR3 is CASSQALDGNPRKLYF. The CDR3, as DNA: TGTGCCAGCAGCCAAGCTCTTGACGGGAACCCTAGAAAATTGTACTTC.